Sequencing of this T cell receptor (beta chain) was carried out in a study of blood T cell repertoires in COVID-19. Produced via immunoSEQ multiplex PCR; TCRdb's table is partial and in-frame only. The data contain fewer than 75,000 clones, over 70% of them singletons. The CDR3 runs 13 residues. CDR1 is SQVTM, CDR2 ANQGSEA, per germline. Trimming took 6 bases from V and 6 from J; bases not matched to a gene: 6. The source of this sequence is a man aged 50 to 59 with active COVID-19. Sequencing was carried out using peripheral blood. The genes are TRBV29-1 and TRBJ1-5; TRBD1 matches at 9 bases. The CDR3 region has the DNA TGCAGCGTACAACAGGGGGCTGGTCAGCCCCAGCATTTT. Encoded protein: CSVQQGAGQPQHF.